This TCR beta chain was captured in a study of Graves' ophthalmopathy and Graves' hyperthyroidism. Study-level background: In this cohort's terms, stable hyperthyroidism meant no ophthalmopathy by 18 months of follow-up.

Concerning this clonotype itself: What it binds is not known.

Scientists amplified the TCR beta CDR3 regions from RNA transcripts. HTBI primers were used in a first-round RT-PCR, which preceded a second-round multiplex PCR. TCRdb used MiXCR to reprocess the multiplex PCR reads, holding one entry per CDR3 protein. The table includes more than 1,000,000 distinct CDR3 sequences, 35% to 40% detected once. The study's findings and limits: Clonotypes were expanded in thyroid at above 0.001 frequency, and most also appeared in blood. The model flagged ophthalmopathy progression at roughly 70% sensitivity and 72% to 80% specificity. Sensitivity of approximately 90% and specificity of around 80% were achieved when a 13-signature model separated ophthalmopathy from stable hyperthyroidism.

The sequence came from an adult man with Graves' hyperthyroidism. Sequenced sample: peripheral blood or thyroid tissue (not recorded which).

The CDR3, as DNA: TGTGCCAGCAGCTTAGGCGGGAGATCCGACGAGCAGTACTTC. This gives the protein CASSLGGRSDEQYF. The gene calls are TRBV7-2 and TRBJ2-7; 7 positions agree with TRBD2. Germline CDR1 reads SGHTA; CDR2 reads FQGNSA. The CDR3 consists of 14 residues. V shed 1 base and J 5 bases; nucleotides not matched to a gene: 5. The variable domain in full, with the rest retrieved from reference TRBV7-2 and TRBJ2-7, is GAGVSQSPSNKVTEKGKDVELRCDPISGHTALYWYRQSLGQGLEFLIYFQGNSAPDKSGLPSDRFSAERTGGSVSTLTIQRTQQEDSAVYLCASSLGGRSDEQYFGPGTRLTVT.